Below, one T cell receptor (beta chain) is given with its context. The antigen remains undetermined. These data come from a study of identical twins. Study-wide results and limits: Twin sharing of out-of-frame TCR alpha was underestimated by models in monozygotic pairs. Twins shared out-of-frame alpha sequences with excess low generation probability. Clonotypes of the beta chain that were abundant in cord blood carried fewer insertions (memory repertoires showed none).

This CDR3 has 13 amino acids. V was shortened by 4 bases and J by 4 bases, with 10 bases between the two germline ends. A universal primer site was created by template switching, with the cDNA bearing unique molecular identifiers. TCRdb passed the 5' RACE reads through MiXCR, listing each CDR3 protein once. The table shows around 1.7 million distinct CDR3 sequences, with about 32% occurring only once. The TCR originated in a newborn girl in good health. The gene calls are TRBV12-3 or TRBV12-4 and TRBJ2-5; weak D call: TRBD1 (6 bases). Sequencing was done on a sample of cord blood. CDR3 sequence: CASSSDRPETQYF. CDR3 DNA: TGTGCCAGCAGTTCCGACAGGCCAGAGACCCAGTACTTC.